Below, 9 T cell receptor beta chains from the same sample are listed, as sequenced in a study of T cell responses to AZD1222 COVID-19 vaccine. Using immunoSEQ multiplex PCR, the repertoire was profiled, and TCRdb retains in-frame clones only, with some absent. The sample consists of over 130,000 clones, about 90% of them appearing once. The material sequenced was peripheral blood, taken 28 days after the second AZD1222 dose. The receptors were gathered from an adult who received the AZD1222 COVID-19 vaccine.

J is TRBJ2-7 and V is TRBV4-3, with 9 nucleotides matching TRBD1. CDR3 length: 16 amino acids. Germline V CDR1 and CDR2: LGHNA, YSLEER. The V and J ends lost 0 bases and 0 bases, in that order; junction bases with no gene match: 3. CDR3 DNA sequence: TGCGCCAGCAGCCAAGATCACAGGGGGCGCTCCTACGAGCAGTACTTC. Translated, it gives CASSQDHRGRSYEQYF.

V and J are TRBV24-1 and TRBJ2-2; 8 bases are shared with TRBD1. Germline lookup yields CDR1 KGHDR and CDR2 SFDVKD. CDR3 size: 16 residues. J was trimmed by 1 base and V by 8 bases; bases with no gene match: 8. CDR3 sequence (DNA): TGTGCCACCACAGCTACAGGGGGGAGGAACACCGGGGAGCTGTTTTTT. The encoded protein is CATTATGGRNTGELFF.

V gene TRBV9 combines with J gene TRBJ1-5; 8 nucleotides match TRBD1. Germline V gene sequence: CDR1 SGDLS, CDR2 YYNGEE. Unmatched junction bases numbered 12, after V lost 4 bases and J lost 0 bases. The CDR3 spans 18 residues. CDR3 sequence: CASSTHTGQDFSNQPQHF. The CDR3 DNA follows: TGTGCCAGCAGCACACACACGGGACAGGATTTTAGCAATCAGCCCCAGCATTTT.

The rearrangement joins TRBV3-1 (or the pseudogene TRBV3-2) to TRBJ1-1; D is unresolved. The CDR3 runs 14 residues. Looked up from germline, CDR1 is LGHDT and CDR2 is YNNKEL (reference sequence). The V gene lost 4 bases and the J gene lost 4 bases, with 13 bases spanning the gap. The CDR3 spells CASSRTGGGTEAFF. CDR3 DNA sequence: TGTGCCAGCAGCCGGACGGGAGGAGGCACTGAAGCTTTCTTT.

The rearrangement joins TRBV27 to TRBJ1-5; D unclear. This CDR3 is 13 amino acids long. Germline V gene lookup returns CDR1 MNHEY and CDR2 SMNVEV (reference sequence). Trimming pared 2 bases from V and 4 bases from J, leaving 6 bases between. The CDR3 DNA reads as TGTGCCAGCAGTTTAGAATCTAATCAGCCCCAGCATTTT. As protein: CASSLESNQPQHF.

A note on this clone: Different DNA sequences within this sample yield the same CDR3. CDR3 sequence reads: CATSGLSNSPLHF. The DNA for the CDR3 is TGTGCCACCAGCGGACTGAGTAATTCACCCCTCCACTTT. This chain joins TRBV15 and TRBJ1-6; D remains unclear. The CDR3 extends over 13 amino acids. Germline V gene sequence: CDR1 LNHNV, CDR2 YYDKDF (reference sequence). Trimming took off 5 bases at V and 6 bases at J, with 8 bases between the two ends.

The chain has TRBV5-6 and TRBJ1-5; no reliable D call. Germline assignment: CDR1 SGHDT and CDR2 YYEEEE. CDR3 length equals 16 residues. V was clipped by 5 bases and J by 1 base, with 16 bases between them. The CDR3 DNA reads TGTGCCAGCAGTCATTCCGTGGTGGGAAGCAATCAGCCCCAGCATTTT. Amino acid sequence: CASSHSVVGSNQPQHF.

This clone was counted only a few times. This sequence joins TRBV5-1 and TRBJ2-1; maybe TRBD2 (5 bases). The CDR3 is 13 residues long. V dropped 1 base and J dropped 9 bases, with 11 bases sitting between them. The germline V gene encodes CDR1 SGHRS and CDR2 YFSETQ. As DNA, the CDR3 is TGCGCCAGCAGCTTGCCCGTAGAGGGTGAGCAGTTCTTC. As protein: CASSLPVEGEQFF. Full variable domain (remainder filled in from reference TRBV5-1 and TRBJ2-1): KAGVTQTPRYLIKTRGQQVTLSCSPISGHRSVSWYQQTPGQGLQFLFEYFSETQRNKGNFPGRFSGRQFSNSRSEMNVSTLELGDSALYLCASSLPVEGEQFFGPGTRLTVL.

V usage is TRBV4-1 and J usage is TRBJ1-1, with 9 nucleotides matching TRBD1. From germline, CDR1 is MGHRA and CDR2 YSYEKL. The V and J ends lost 6 bases and 1 base, in that order; junction bases with no gene match: 3. CDR3 length: 14 residues. The chain's CDR3 is CASRSDRGNTEAFF. In nucleotides, the CDR3 is TGCGCCAGCAGGTCGGACAGGGGGAACACTGAAGCTTTCTTT.